This record covers a single T cell receptor (beta chain). No cognate antigen has been identified for it. Within one base of it there is no much larger clone, and no base qualities were kept. The sample carries other DNA sequences with the same CDR3. These data belong to a study of shared clonotypes between healthy human individuals (dated by TCRdb to 2019 to 2021). Turning to the overall study: The cohort comprised two women and a few men aged 18 to 49 years. The study deeply sequenced blood TCR repertoires of roughly five healthy adults to estimate repertoire size and the extent of clonotype sharing between individuals. Each donor's leukapheresis produced roughly between about 0.8 and 8.9 billion PBMCs. Different laboratories and diverse techniques were used to prepare libraries and sequence TCR repertoires, to increase sequencing depth and limit assay-specific biases. For each donor, three plates each were used for CD4 naive and CD4 memory, two plates were used for CD8 naive, and one plate was used for CD8 memory. What the work shows at the level of the full study, not this receptor alone: Because the study included a small number of donors, the genetic and exposure-history diversity represented was limited. Even with the large sequencing depth, rarefaction of the sorted-subset datasets indicated that sequencing was incomplete. Sampling was limited to blood, and TCR repertoires in tissue likely differ from TCR repertoires in blood. Pairwise subsampling indicated that sequencing depth was expected to affect the degree of clonotype sharing among donors. When four donors were compared, the shared fraction of clonotypes was about 5% for naive CD4, about 4% for naive CD8, 2% to 2.5% for memory CD4, and 0.4% for memory CD8. Clonotypes shared by all four sorted-subset donors showed higher generation probabilities than non-shared clonotypes. Naive subsets generally had larger estimated clonotype richness than memory subsets.

Using the deep immunoSEQ assay, multiplex PCR amplified TCR CDR3 regions from genomic DNA. For each cell subset, the extracted genomic DNA was distributed evenly across all wells of several immunoSEQ 96-well plates, and each plate served as one replicate. For sorted subsets, 200 ng of genomic DNA, equivalent to 25,000 to 30,000 T cell genomes, went into each replicate PCR. Purified libraries were quantified with a Qubit 3.0 fluorometer, sized on a Bioanalyzer 2100, and re-quantified with the KAPA Library Quantification kit. A separate single-read 150-cycle Illumina NextSeq 550 flow cell was used to sequence each immunoSEQ 96-well plate. In the source study's methods: Because the immunoSEQ output included only junctional sequences and no quality scores, the filtering could not be the same as the filtering used for full-length reads. To assign V/J genes and CDR3, sequences were annotated against IMGT germline references using PyIR, a Python wrapper for IgBLAST v1.9. Any read was removed if the V/J assignment was weak (E-value above 1e-6), the CDR3 was missing, or the read contained stop codons, out-of-frame junctions, or ambiguous translated residues. V3J clonotypes were defined as sequences sharing an identical inferred V gene, J gene, and CDR3 amino acid sequence. To compute the percentage overlap between repertoires, the number of shared unique clonotypes was divided by the size of the smaller repertoire. Three approaches were used to assess repertoire richness: RTK rarefaction, the Chao1 estimator, and Recon v2.1 estimates of unobserved clonotypes. Generation probabilities were computed with OLGA for all TCRbeta clonotypes obtained by the gDNA method from a handful of donors. In its TCRdb copy, this immuneACCESS table keeps in-frame sequences only and misses some clones. Where compared with another copy, unresolved V genes explain less than half of these, and the others have no known cause. The V and J calls and clone size are taken from that table; D and trimming were inferred from the DNA. The sample table lists about 1 million clones, around three quarters of them with a count of one. The biggest ten clones account for under 0.6% of the sample.

Measured from the cysteine to the phenylalanine, the CDR3 is 15 residues long. This entry keeps only the CDR3 DNA: 45 bases, framed from base 1. The germline ends are 10 bases apart after V is trimmed by 4 bases and J by 0 bases. Sequences SGHNT (CDR1) and YYREEE (CDR2) are obtained from the germline V gene (reference sequence). The donors were healthy, HIV-negative adults with no recently reported acute infections or vaccinations. Every donor was a Caucasian adult residing in Nashville, Tennessee, USA. Magnetic negative selection was used to enrich CD4+ T cells, after which naive cells were positively selected on CD45RA and the negative fraction became the memory subset. After blood collection by leukapheresis, PBMCs were isolated using Ficoll-Histopaque density gradient centrifugation and then cryopreserved in the vapor phase of liquid nitrogen. Analytical flow cytometry was used to check the purity and quantity of every magnetically sorted T cell population. Each sorted fraction had its genomic DNA isolated and then quantified by UV absorbance on a Nanodrop 2000c.

The source material was memory CD4+ T cells from PBMCs. The cell subset or site label, as the study defines it: CD45RA-negative fraction. This TCR was recovered from a man between 18 and 29 years old in good health. Some clones in this sample may be carry-over from other donors' samples. The chain is made from TRBV5-4 and TRBJ2-2; 6 matching bases give a weak D call of TRBD2. The CDR3 corresponds to CASSRGLSNTGELFF. The DNA reads as follows: TGTGCCAGCAGCCGAGGACTATCGAACACCGGGGAGCTGTTTTTT.